This TCR beta chain is drawn from a study of blood T cells in healthy people across ages. Each sample used at least 6.5 million PBMCs. Total RNA, at least 6 micrograms per sample, came from PBMCs. CDR3 length equals 15 residues. Germline V gene data show CDR1 as SGHTA and CDR2 as FQGTGA. Trimming left V 2 bases short and J 6 bases short, with 14 bases between. Study-wide results and limits: Older age coincided with a roughly linear decline in TCR beta diversity per million T cells.

The use of a sample-barcoded 5' primer and a J-beta primer mix characterized a second PCR of 7 to 11 cycles. Each cDNA molecule, via a template-switch adaptor with 12 random nucleotides, was tagged. In TCRdb, the 5' RACE reads were re-called with MiXCR into one record per CDR3 protein. The table has 700,000 to 850,000 distinct CDR3 sequences, under 40% seen once. In this sample, this clonotype turned up a few times. Its matching antigen is unknown. The clonotype comes from a man aged 18 to 29 in good health. This chain uses TRBV7-3 with TRBJ2-1, with D perhaps matching TRBD1 (6 bases). The material sequenced was blood. The CDR3 region is CASSLLEGEFNEQFF. The CDR3 region has the DNA TGTGCCAGCAGCTTATTAGAGGGGGAATTCAATGAGCAGTTCTTC.